This T cell receptor (beta chain) emerged from a study of long-term antiretroviral therapy in people with HIV. Run at survey level, the immunoSEQ assay was version v3.0. The assay was immunoSEQ multiplex PCR, and TCRdb's table has in-frame clones only and misses some. The repertoire holds 25,000 or so clones, with around 80% as singletons. Every HIV-positive participant received treatment in the United States. V lost 4 bases and J lost 4; bases outside the gene matches: 5. CDR3 length: 14 amino acids. Looked up from germline, CDR1 is SGDLS and CDR2 is YYNGEE. The material was unsorted PBMCs, obtained 1.5 years before starting antiretroviral therapy. This TCR was recovered from a man aged 18 to 29 with HIV. This chain joins TRBV9 and TRBJ1-1, with TRBD1 identical over 9 bases. CDR3 DNA: TGTGCCAGCAGCCGTGGGACAGGGAGCACTGAAGCTTTCTTT. It codes for CASSRGTGSTEAFF.